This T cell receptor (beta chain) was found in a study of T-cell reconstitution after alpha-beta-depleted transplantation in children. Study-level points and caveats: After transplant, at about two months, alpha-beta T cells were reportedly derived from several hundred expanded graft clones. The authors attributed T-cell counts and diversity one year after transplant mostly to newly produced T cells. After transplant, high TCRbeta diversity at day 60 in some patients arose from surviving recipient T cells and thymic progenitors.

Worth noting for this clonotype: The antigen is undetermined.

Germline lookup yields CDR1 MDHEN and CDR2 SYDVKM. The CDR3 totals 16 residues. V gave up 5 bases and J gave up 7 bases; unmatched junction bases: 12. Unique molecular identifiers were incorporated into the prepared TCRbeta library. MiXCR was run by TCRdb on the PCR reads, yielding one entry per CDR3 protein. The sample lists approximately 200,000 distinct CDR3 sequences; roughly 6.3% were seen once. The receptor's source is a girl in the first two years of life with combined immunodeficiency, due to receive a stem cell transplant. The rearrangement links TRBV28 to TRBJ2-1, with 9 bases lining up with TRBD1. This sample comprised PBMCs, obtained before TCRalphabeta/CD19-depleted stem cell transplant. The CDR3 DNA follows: TGTGCCAGCAGTCCAATAATCGGGACAGGGTCTAATGAGCAGTTCTTC. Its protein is CASSPIIGTGSNEQFF.